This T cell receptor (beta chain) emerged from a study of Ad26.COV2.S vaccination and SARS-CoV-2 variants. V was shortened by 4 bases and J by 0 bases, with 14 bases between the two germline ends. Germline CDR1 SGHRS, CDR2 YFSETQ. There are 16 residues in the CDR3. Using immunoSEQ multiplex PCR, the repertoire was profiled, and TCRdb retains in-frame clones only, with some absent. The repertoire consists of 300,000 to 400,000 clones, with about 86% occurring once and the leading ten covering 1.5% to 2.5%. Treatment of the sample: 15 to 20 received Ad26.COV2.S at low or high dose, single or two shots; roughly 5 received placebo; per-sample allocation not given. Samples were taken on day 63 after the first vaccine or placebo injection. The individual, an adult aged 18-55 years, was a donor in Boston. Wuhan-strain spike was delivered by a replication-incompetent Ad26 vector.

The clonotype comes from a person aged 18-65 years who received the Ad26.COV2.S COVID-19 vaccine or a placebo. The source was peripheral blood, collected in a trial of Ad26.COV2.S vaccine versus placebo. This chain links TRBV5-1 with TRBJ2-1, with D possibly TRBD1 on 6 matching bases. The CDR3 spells CASSHQGISSYNEQFF. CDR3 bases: TGCGCCAGCAGCCACCAGGGGATCAGCTCCTACAATGAGCAGTTCTTC.